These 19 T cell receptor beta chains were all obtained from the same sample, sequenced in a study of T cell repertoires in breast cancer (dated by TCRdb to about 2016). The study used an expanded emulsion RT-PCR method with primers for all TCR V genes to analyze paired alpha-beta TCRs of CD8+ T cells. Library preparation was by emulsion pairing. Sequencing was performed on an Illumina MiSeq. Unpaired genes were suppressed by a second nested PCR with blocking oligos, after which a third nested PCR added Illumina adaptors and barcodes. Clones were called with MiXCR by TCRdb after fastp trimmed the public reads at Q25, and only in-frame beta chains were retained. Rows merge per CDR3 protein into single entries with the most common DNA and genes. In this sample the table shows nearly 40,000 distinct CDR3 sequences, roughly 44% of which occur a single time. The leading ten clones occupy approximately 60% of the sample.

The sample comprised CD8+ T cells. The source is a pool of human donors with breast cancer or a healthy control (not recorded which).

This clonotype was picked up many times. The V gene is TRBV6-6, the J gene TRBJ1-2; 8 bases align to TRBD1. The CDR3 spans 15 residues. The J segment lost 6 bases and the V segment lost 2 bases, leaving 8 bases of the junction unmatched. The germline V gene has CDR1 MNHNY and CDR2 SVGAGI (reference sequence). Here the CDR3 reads CASSYTGQGGDGYTF. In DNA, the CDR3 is TGTGCCAGCAGTTACACTGGACAGGGTGGGGATGGCTACACCTTC.

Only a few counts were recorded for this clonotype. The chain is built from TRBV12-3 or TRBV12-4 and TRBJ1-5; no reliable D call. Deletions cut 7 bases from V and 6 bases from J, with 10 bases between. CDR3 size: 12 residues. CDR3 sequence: CASIRAGQPQHF. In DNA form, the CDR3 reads TGTGCCAGCATTCGGGCCGGTCAGCCCCAGCATTTT.

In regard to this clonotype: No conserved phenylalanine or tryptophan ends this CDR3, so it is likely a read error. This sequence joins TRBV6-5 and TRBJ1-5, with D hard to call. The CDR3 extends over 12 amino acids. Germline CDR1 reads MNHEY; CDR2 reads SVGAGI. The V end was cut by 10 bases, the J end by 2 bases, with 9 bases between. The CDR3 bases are TGTGCCACTTCGGAGGGCAATCAGCCCCAGCATTCT. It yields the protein CATSEGNQPQHS.

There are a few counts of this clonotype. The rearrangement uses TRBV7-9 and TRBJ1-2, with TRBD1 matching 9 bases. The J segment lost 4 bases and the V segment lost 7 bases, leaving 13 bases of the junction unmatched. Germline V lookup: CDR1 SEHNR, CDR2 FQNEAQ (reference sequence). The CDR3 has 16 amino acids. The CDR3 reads CASNIAGTGNFYGYTF. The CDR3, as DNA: TGTGCCAGCAACATAGCTGGGACAGGGAATTTCTATGGCTACACCTTC.

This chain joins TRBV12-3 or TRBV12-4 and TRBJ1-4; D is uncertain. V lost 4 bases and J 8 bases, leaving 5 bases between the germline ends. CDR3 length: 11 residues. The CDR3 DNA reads TGTGCCAGCAGTTCGAGCGAAAAACTGTTTTTT. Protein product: CASSSSEKLFF.

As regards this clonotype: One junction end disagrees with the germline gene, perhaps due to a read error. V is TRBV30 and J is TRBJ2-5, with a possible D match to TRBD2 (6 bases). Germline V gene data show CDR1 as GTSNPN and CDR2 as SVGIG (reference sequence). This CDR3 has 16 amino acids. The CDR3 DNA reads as TGTGCCTGGAGTGGAGGAGGGCGCGGGTACCAAGGGACCCAGTACTTC. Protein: CAWSGGGRGYQGTQYF.

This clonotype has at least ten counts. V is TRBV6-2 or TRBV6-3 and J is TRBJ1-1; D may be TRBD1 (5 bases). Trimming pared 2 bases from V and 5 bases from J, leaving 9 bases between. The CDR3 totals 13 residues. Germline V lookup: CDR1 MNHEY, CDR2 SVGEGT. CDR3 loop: CASSYPGRTEAFF. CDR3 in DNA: TGTGCCAGCAGTTACCCGGGGCGGACTGAAGCTTTCTTT.

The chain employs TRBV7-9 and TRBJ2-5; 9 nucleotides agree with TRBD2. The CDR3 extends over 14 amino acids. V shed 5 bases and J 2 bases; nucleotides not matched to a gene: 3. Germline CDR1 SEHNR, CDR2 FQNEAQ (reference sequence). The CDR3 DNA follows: TGTGCCAGCAGCATCCTAGCGGGACAAGAGACCCAGTACTTC. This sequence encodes CASSILAGQETQYF.

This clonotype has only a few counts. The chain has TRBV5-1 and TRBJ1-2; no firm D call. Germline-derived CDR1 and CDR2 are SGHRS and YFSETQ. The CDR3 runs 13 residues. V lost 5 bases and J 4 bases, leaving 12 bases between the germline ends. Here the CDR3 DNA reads TGCGCCAGCAGTTCGTTGGACGGCTATGGCTACACCTTC. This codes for CASSSLDGYGYTF.

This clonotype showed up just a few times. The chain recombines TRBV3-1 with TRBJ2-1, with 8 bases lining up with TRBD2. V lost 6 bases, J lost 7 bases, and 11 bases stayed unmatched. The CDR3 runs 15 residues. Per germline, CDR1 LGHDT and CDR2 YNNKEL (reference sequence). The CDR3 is CASSNRGGPGNEQFF. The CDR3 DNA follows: TGTGCCAGCAGTAACCGCGGGGGGCCAGGGAATGAGCAGTTCTTC.

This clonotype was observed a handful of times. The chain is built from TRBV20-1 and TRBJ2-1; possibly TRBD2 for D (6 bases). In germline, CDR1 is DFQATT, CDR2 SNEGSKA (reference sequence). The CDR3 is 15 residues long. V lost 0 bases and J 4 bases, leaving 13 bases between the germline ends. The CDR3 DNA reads TGCAGTGCTAGAGATTGGGGGGAAATGTACAATGAGCAGTTCTTC. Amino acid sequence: CSARDWGEMYNEQFF.

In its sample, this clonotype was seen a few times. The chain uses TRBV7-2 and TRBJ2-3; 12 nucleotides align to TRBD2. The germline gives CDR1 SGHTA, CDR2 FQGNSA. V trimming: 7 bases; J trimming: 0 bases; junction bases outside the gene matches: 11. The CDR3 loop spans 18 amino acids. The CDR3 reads CASNRLAGVWGSTDTQYF. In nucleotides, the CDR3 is TGTGCCAGCAATCGACTAGCGGGAGTATGGGGTAGCACAGATACGCAGTATTTT. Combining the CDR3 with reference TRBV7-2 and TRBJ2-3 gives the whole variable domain GAGVSQSPSNKVTEKGKDVELRCDPISGHTALYWYRQSLGQGLEFLIYFQGNSAPDKSGLPSDRFSAERTGGSVSTLTIQRTQQEDSAVYLCASNRLAGVWGSTDTQYFGPGTRLTVL.

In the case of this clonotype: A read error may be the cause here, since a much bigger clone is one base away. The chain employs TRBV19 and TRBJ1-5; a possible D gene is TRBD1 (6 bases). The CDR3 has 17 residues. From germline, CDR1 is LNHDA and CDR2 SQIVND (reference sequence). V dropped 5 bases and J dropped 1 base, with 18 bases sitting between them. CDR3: CASSLRRGGGSNQPQHF. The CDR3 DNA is TGTGCCAGTAGTCTCCGGAGGGGGGGAGGCAGCAATCAGCCCCAGCATTTT. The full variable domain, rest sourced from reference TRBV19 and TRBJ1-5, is DGGITQSPKYLFRKEGQNVTLSCEQNLNHDAMYWYRQDPGQGLRLIYYSQIVNDFQKGDIAEGYSVSREKKESFPLTVTSAQKNPTAFYLCASSLRRGGGSNQPQHFGDGTRLSIL.

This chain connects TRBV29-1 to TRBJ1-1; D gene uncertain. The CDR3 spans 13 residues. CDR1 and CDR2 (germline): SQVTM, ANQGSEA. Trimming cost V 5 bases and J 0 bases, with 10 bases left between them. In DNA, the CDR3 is TGCAGCGTTCTTGGCCAGGTGAACACTGAAGCTTTCTTT. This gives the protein CSVLGQVNTEAFF.

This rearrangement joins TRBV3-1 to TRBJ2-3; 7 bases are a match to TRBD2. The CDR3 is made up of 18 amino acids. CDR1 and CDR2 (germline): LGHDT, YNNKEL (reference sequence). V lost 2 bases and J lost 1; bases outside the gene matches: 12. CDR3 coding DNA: TGTGCCAGCAGCCAATCCCGCTCAGAGCGGGACCGCACAGATACGCAGTATTTT. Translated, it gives CASSQSRSERDRTDTQYF.

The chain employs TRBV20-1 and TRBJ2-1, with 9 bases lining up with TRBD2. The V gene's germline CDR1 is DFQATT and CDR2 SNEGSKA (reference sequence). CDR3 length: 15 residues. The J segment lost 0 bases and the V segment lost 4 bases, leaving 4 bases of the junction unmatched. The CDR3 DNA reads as TGCAGTGCTACTAGCGGGATGAGCTCCTACAATGAGCAGTTCTTC. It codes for CSATSGMSSYNEQFF.

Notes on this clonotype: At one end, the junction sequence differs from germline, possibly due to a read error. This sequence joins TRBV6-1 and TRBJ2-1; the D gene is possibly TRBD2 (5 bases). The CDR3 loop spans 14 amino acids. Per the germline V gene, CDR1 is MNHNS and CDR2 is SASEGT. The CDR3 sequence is CASQMPGRGYEQFF. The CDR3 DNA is TGCGCCAGTCAGATGCCGGGCCGCGGGTATGAGCAGTTCTTC.

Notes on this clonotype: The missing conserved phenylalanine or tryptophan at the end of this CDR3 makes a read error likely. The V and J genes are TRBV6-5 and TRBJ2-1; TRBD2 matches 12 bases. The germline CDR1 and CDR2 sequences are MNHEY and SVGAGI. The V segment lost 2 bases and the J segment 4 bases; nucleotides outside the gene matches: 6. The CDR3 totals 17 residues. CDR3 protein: CASSYASGTSGYNEQFI. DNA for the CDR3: TGTGCCAGCAGTTACGCCTCCGGGACTAGCGGGTACAATGAGCAGTTCATC.

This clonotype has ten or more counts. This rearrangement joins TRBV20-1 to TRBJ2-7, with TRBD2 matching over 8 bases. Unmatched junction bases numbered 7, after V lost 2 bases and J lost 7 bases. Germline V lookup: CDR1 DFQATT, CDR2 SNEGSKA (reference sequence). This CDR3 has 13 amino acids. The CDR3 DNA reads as TGCAGTGCTAGAACAGCGGGAGCCTGGGAGCAGTACTTC. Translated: CSARTAGAWEQYF.